The present T cell receptor (beta chain) was sequenced within a study of CD8 T cells in Susac syndrome. Germline V gene lookup returns CDR1 LNHDA and CDR2 SQIVND (reference sequence). Trimming removed 1 base at V and 8 bases at J, with 17 bases between. This CDR3 region has 15 residues. From blood CD8+ and CD4+ T cells, the TCR beta chain was sequenced. Negative isolation yielded CD8+ and CD4+ T cells; FACS enriched TEMRA cells. Random hexamers were used to reverse transcribe the RNA input (about 0.5 to 1 ug). The amplification used immunoSEQ multiplex PCR on TCR beta CDR3; it spanned 54 Vbeta and 13 Jbeta. TCRdb re-analysed the immunoSEQ multiplex PCR reads in MiXCR, keeping a single row per CDR3 protein. This table has 25,000 to 30,000 distinct CDR3 sequences, approximately 94% appearing once.

The source is a human donor in good health. V and J are TRBV19 and TRBJ1-2, with TRBD1 as a possible D gene (6 bases). Input material: CD8+ T cells from PBMCs. The CDR3 DNA reads TGTGCCAGTAGTATAGTGGACAGCCCCGCATTGGGCTACACCTTC. As protein: CASSIVDSPALGYTF.